This T cell receptor beta chain originates from a study of blood T cell repertoires in COVID-19. Whole-study context: Nucleic acid was either cDNA or gDNA, and it came from T cells, B-cell-depleted T cells, or PBMCs.

In the original analysis: Reference gene primer amplification gave nucleated cell count estimates. The table came from immunoSEQ multiplex PCR; TCRdb's copy has only in-frame clones and leaves some out. V and J calls and clone size follow that table, whereas D and trimming were derived from the DNA. The table shows 200,000 to 250,000 clones, with around 84% occurring only once. Across over 20 US areas, participants ranged in age from about 18 to 89 years. Assignments of participants to cohorts depended upon their own reported clinical history. The sequenced sample was PBMCs or T cells enriched from blood (not recorded which). The source is a man aged 40-50 years who had recovered from COVID-19.

The CDR3 region has the DNA TGTGCCAGCTCACCCCTACCAGGGACTACCGCGAGAGAGCAGTACTTC. This codes for CASSPLPGTTAREQYF. The chain has TRBV18 and TRBJ2-7, with 7 bases aligning to TRBD2. CDR3 length equals 16 residues. The V and J ends lost 3 bases and 7 bases, in that order; junction bases with no gene match: 15. The germline V gene has CDR1 KGHSH and CDR2 LQKENI.